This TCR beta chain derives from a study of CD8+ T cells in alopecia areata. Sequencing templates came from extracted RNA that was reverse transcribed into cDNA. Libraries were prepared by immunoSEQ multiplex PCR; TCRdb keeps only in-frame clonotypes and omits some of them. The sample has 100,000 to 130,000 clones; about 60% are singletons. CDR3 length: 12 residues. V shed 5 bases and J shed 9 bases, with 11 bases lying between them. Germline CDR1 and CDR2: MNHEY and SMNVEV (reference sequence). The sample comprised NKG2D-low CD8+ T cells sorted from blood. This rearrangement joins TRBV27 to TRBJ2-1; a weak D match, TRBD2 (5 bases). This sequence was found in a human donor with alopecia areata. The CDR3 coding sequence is TGTGCCAGCAGTCCCCCCGGAGGTGAGCAGTTCTTC. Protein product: CASSPPGGEQFF.